This TCR beta chain is drawn from a study of lymphopenia after photon versus proton radiotherapy. Data came from immunoSEQ multiplex PCR; TCRdb stores just in-frame clones and leaves some out. The sample lists around 20,000 clones, 75% to 95% occurring once. Worth noting for this clone: What it binds is unknown.

Study-wide points: Post-nadir diversity loss with photons came from oligoclonal expansion, particularly CD8+ Temra cells. A bigger post-nadir fall in TCR diversity correlated inversely with survival time in deceased patients. Survival link was tested only in deceased patients; proton benefit remains a possibility. Relative stability marked proton patients; photon patients lost diversity and naive cells.

The V and J ends lost 6 bases and 0 bases, in that order; junction bases with no gene match: 10. CDR3 size: 19 residues. The germline V gene has CDR1 SEHNR and CDR2 FQNEAQ (reference sequence). The chain couples TRBV7-9 to TRBJ2-3, with TRBD2 matching 15 bases. The clonotype was recovered from a man aged 60 to 69 with pancreatic cancer. The sample consisted of peripheral blood, taken from a patient treated with photon-based radiotherapy. The CDR3 DNA is TGTGCCAGCAGACCGGGACTAGCGGGGGGACCCCGTAGCACAGATACGCAGTATTTT. This encodes CASRPGLAGGPRSTDTQYF.